The 16 T cell receptor beta chains below all came from one sample that was sequenced in a study of human T cells and chemical hapten exposure (dated by TCRdb to 2020 to 2022). The time point label, read with the paper, signifies: patch test 1, 2 weeks after DPC sensitization. Read against the paper, the sample's treatment or condition label means: therapeutic diphenylcyclopropenone sensitization with weekly scalp DPC. The library was prepared using RACE. Sequencing was carried out with a NextSeq 500. TCRdb applied fastp at Q25 and MiXCR to the public reads, then kept only in-frame beta chains. Every entry covers one CDR3 protein and lists the most common genes and DNA from its rows. The sample includes some 380,000 distinct CDR3 sequences, with approximately 5.1% observed a single time. The ten biggest clones cover 2% to 2.5% of the sample. The input for sequencing was whole blood, taken in connection with sensitization to the hapten diphenylcyclopropenone (DPC). Every receptor here comes from a woman aged 45 to 65 with alopecia areata. Some clones in this sample may be carry-over from other donors' samples.

The table lists this clonotype with a few counts. The J gene is TRBJ2-7, the V gene TRBV27; perhaps TRBD1 as D (5 bases). The CDR3 covers 14 residues. V was trimmed by 4 bases and J by 0 bases, leaving 10 bases between them. Looked up from germline, CDR1 is MNHEY and CDR2 is SMNVEV (reference sequence). The CDR3 nucleotides read TGTGCCAGCAGTTATACAGGAGACTCCTACGAGCAGTACTTC. Its translation is CASSYTGDSYEQYF.

The genes are TRBV9 and TRBJ1-6; 9 bases line up with TRBD1. Germline V gene lookup returns CDR1 SGDLS and CDR2 YYNGEE. CDR3 length: 15 amino acids. V was clipped by 4 bases and J by 9 bases; unmatched bases: 8. CDR3 nucleotide sequence: TGTGCCAGCAGCACGCGGGACAGGGAAAGTTCACCCCTCCACTTT. This sequence encodes CASSTRDRESSPLHF.

This clonotype was found a few times. V is TRBV5-6 and J is TRBJ2-7; 10 nucleotides line up with TRBD2. J lost 6 bases, V lost 1 base, and 4 bases had no gene match. From germline, CDR1 is SGHDT and CDR2 YYEEEE. The CDR3 covers 14 residues. CDR3 sequence (DNA): TGTGCCAGCAGCTTGCGGCTAGCGGGAGTCGAGCAGTACTTC. Translation: CASSLRLAGVEQYF. Combining the CDR3 with reference TRBV5-6 and TRBJ2-7 gives the whole variable domain DAGVTQSPTHLIKTRGQQVTLRCSPKSGHDTVSWYQQALGQGPQFIFQYYEEEERQRGNFPDRFSGHQFPNYSSELNVNALLLGDSALYLCASSLRLAGVEQYFGPGTRLTVT.

This clonotype was seen ten or more times. V is TRBV6-2 or TRBV6-3 and J is TRBJ1-4; D is ambiguous. CDR3 size: 13 residues. Trimming took off 2 bases at V and 8 bases at J, with 9 bases between the two ends. Germline CDR1 MNHEY, CDR2 SVGEGT. The CDR3 bases are TGTGCCAGCAGTTACGGCGGGAAGGAAAAACTGTTTTTT. This translates into CASSYGGKEKLFF.

In its sample, this clonotype was seen a few times. The chain employs TRBV19 and TRBJ1-5; D gene uncertain. Trimming removed 6 bases at V and 1 base at J, with 13 bases between. This CDR3 has 15 residues. CDR1 is LNHDA, CDR2 SQIVND, per germline (reference sequence). The CDR3 region is CASRPGSASNQPQHF. The DNA of the CDR3 is TGTGCCAGTAGGCCCGGATCAGCCAGCAATCAGCCCCAGCATTTT.

This clonotype was counted many times. This chain links TRBV4-3 with TRBJ2-7; D might be TRBD1 (5 bases). This CDR3 is built from 14 residues. CDR1 is LGHNA and CDR2 is YSLEER in the germline V gene. V shed 5 bases and J shed 1 base, with 12 bases lying between them. The CDR3 DNA reads as TGCGCCAGCAGCACCCCCCACAGGTCCTACGAGCAGTACTTC. Protein product: CASSTPHRSYEQYF.

This clonotype was observed many times. The V and J genes are TRBV7-2 and TRBJ1-1; D is undetermined. Germline lookup yields CDR1 SGHTA and CDR2 FQGNSA. The germline V and J ends were trimmed by 5 bases and 0 bases, with 7 bases remaining between them. The CDR3 covers 13 residues. CDR3 in amino acids: CASSRNVNTEAFF. The CDR3 DNA follows: TGTGCCAGCAGCCGAAATGTGAACACTGAAGCTTTCTTT.

This clonotype occurred many times. The chain combines TRBV27 with TRBJ1-1; D remains unclear. The CDR3 extends over 19 amino acids. The germline V gene has CDR1 MNHEY and CDR2 SMNVEV (reference sequence). Trimming removed 7 bases from V and 1 base from J, with 28 bases in between. The CDR3 region is CASNPGGPRLTPQNTEAFF. CDR3 DNA sequence: TGTGCCAGCAATCCGGGCGGACCCCGGCTAACGCCTCAGAACACTGAAGCTTTCTTT.

A few counts support this clonotype. The V call is TRBV5-1, the J call TRBJ2-5; D remains ambiguous. The CDR3 sequence is 13 residues long. Trimming shortened V by 3 bases and J by 3 bases, and 9 bases separated the two germline ends. Germline-derived CDR1 and CDR2 are SGHRS and YFSETQ. The CDR3 nucleotides are TGCGCCAGCAGCTCGGTCGTTGAAGAGACCCAGTACTTC. Amino acids: CASSSVVEETQYF. Together with reference TRBV5-1 and TRBJ2-5, the CDR3 gives the full variable domain: KAGVTQTPRYLIKTRGQQVTLSCSPISGHRSVSWYQQTPGQGLQFLFEYFSETQRNKGNFPGRFSGRQFSNSRSEMNVSTLELGDSALYLCASSSVVEETQYFGPGTRLLVL.

This clonotype was seen repeatedly, ten times or more. This chain joins TRBV29-1 and TRBJ2-6; D gene unclear. The CDR3 sequence is 15 residues long. V was trimmed by 1 base and J by 0 bases, leaving 7 bases between them. From germline, CDR1 is SQVTM and CDR2 ANQGSEA. This CDR3 is CSVEGGNSGANVLTF. The CDR3 bases are TGCAGCGTTGAAGGAGGTAACTCTGGGGCCAACGTCCTGACTTTC.

The chain recombines TRBV2 with TRBJ1-5, with 9 bases lining up with TRBD1. The CDR3 spans 14 residues. Germline V gene sequence: CDR1 SNHLY, CDR2 FYNNEI. The ends lost 6 bases at V and 2 bases at J; junction bases unmatched: 2. The CDR3 loop reads CASRGQGGNQPQHF. The CDR3 coding sequence is TGTGCCAGCAGGGGACAGGGAGGCAATCAGCCCCAGCATTTT.

This clonotype was seen at least ten times. The genes are TRBV2 and TRBJ1-2; D is perhaps TRBD1 (6 bases). This CDR3 contains 12 residues. V was clipped by 7 bases and J by 8 bases, with 14 bases between them. From germline, CDR1 is SNHLY and CDR2 FYNNEI. The CDR3 DNA sequence: TGTGCCAGCAATCCGGGGGGCGCGGGCTACACCTTC. Encoded protein: CASNPGGAGYTF.

As concerns this clonotype: This may stem from a read error, because a much larger clone lies one nucleotide away. The gene calls are TRBV18 and TRBJ1-1; no clear D gene. The V and J ends lost 5 bases and 3 bases respectively, with 13 bases between them. Germline CDR1 and CDR2: KGHSH and LQKENI. The CDR3 has 14 residues. CDR3 DNA: TGTGCCAGCTCAAAAACAAGTCCCGACACTGAAGCTTTCTTT. It encodes CASSKTSPDTEAFF.

In its sample, this clonotype was seen many times. The chain is built from TRBV12-3 or TRBV12-4 and TRBJ2-7, with D perhaps TRBD1 (5 bases). The V gene lost 1 base and the J gene lost 3 bases, with 10 bases spanning the gap. The CDR3 spans 14 residues. CDR3 in DNA: TGTGCCAGCAGTTTAGGGACCAGGGACTACGAGCAGTACTTC. This sequence encodes CASSLGTRDYEQYF.

This clonotype was picked up many times. The gene calls are TRBV7-2 and TRBJ1-5, with D perhaps matching TRBD1 (5 bases). The CDR3 sequence is 14 residues long. Germline CDR1 is SGHTA and CDR2 is FQGNSA. Trimming left V 7 bases short and J 3 bases short, with 13 bases between. CDR3 in DNA: TGTGCCAGCAACCCAGGGTTTTTCAATCAGCCCCAGCATTTT. Protein sequence: CASNPGFFNQPQHF.

This clonotype turned up a few times. The CDR3, as DNA: TGTGCCAGCTCACCAGTGTTCGGGGAGACCCAGTACTTC. Amino acid sequence: CASSPVFGETQYF. The chain recombines TRBV18 with TRBJ2-5, with unresolved D. Germline CDR1 is KGHSH and CDR2 is LQKENI. The CDR3 covers 13 residues. V lost 2 bases to trimming and J lost 5 bases, with 9 bases between them.